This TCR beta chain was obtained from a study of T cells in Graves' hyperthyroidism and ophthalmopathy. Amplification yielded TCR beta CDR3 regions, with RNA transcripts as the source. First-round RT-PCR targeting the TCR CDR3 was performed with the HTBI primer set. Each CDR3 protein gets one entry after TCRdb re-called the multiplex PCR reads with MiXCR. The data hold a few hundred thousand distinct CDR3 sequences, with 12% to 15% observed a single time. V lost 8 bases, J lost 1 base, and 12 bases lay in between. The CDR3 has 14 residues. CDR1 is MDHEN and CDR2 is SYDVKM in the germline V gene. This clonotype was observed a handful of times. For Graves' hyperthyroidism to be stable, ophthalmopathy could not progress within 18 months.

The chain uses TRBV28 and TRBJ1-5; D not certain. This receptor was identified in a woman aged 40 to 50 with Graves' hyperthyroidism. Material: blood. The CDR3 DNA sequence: TGTGCCAGCGGGTTGGGTAACAGCAATCAGCCCCAGCATTTT. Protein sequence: CASGLGNSNQPQHF.